Presented here are 20 T cell receptor beta chains from one specimen sequenced in a study of T-cell memory formation after mild COVID-19 listed by TCRdb under 2021. Receptor libraries were prepared by 5' RACE. Instrument on record: Illumina NovaSeq 6000. TCRdb took the public reads, trimmed them with fastp at Q25, ran MiXCR for clone calling and kept in-frame beta chains. Rows with a matching CDR3 protein are joined into one entry that keeps the most common DNA and genes. A total of 150,000 to 200,000 distinct CDR3 sequences appear in this sample, over 20% of them only once. The ten largest clonotypes hold around 23% of the sample. Material: PBMCs or a T cell subset sorted from them (not recorded which). These receptors were obtained from an adult woman who had mild COVID-19 (a few samples of this study predate the infection). The sample titles of this study are shuffled in the database, so cell type and time point are left out; the donor was told from shared clones.

The V and J genes are TRBV12-3 or TRBV12-4 and TRBJ2-2; 10 bases map to TRBD1. With 2 bases clipped from V and 5 bases from J, the junction kept 2 bases outside the gene matches. This CDR3 region has 15 residues. In DNA, the CDR3 is TGTGCCAGCAGTTTATGGGGACAGGGGACCGGGGAGCTGTTTTTT. Translation: CASSLWGQGTGELFF.

This clonotype was detected a few times. CDR3 protein: CASSPGLASYEQYF. As DNA, the CDR3 is TGTGCCAGCAGCCCGGGACTAGCCTCCTACGAGCAGTACTTC. The V call is TRBV7-2, the J call TRBJ2-7; 9 bases align to TRBD2. Looked up from germline, CDR1 is SGHTA and CDR2 is FQGNSA. The CDR3 is made up of 14 amino acids. V shed 5 bases, J shed 0 bases, and the junction held 2 bases outside the gene matches.

The genes are TRBV27 and TRBJ1-1; no clear D gene. This CDR3 comprises 13 residues. The germline CDR1 and CDR2 sequences are MNHEY and SMNVEV (reference sequence). V lost 6 bases and J 4 bases, leaving 12 bases between the germline ends. This chain's CDR3 is CASRERSITEAFF. CDR3 sequence (DNA): TGTGCCAGCAGAGAGAGGAGTATCACTGAAGCTTTCTTT.

This clonotype turned up a few times. This chain joins TRBV12-3 or TRBV12-4 and TRBJ1-1, with 7 bases fitting TRBD1. The CDR3 is made up of 15 amino acids. The ends lost 1 base at V and 2 bases at J; junction bases unmatched: 4. This CDR3 is CASSLGAGGNTEAFF. CDR3 sequence (DNA): TGTGCCAGCAGTTTAGGGGCAGGGGGTAACACTGAAGCTTTCTTT.

The J gene is TRBJ1-2, the V gene TRBV9; D is ambiguous. This CDR3 is 12 amino acids long. Looked up from germline, CDR1 is SGDLS and CDR2 is YYNGEE. V lost 0 bases and J lost 4, with 4 bases in between. For the CDR3, the DNA is TGTGCCAGCAGCGTAGCCGGCTATGGCTACACCTTC. This sequence encodes CASSVAGYGYTF.

V usage is TRBV20-1 and J usage is TRBJ2-3; TRBD2 is a possible D gene (6 bases). The CDR3 extends over 15 amino acids. V lost 0 bases and J lost 2, with 12 bases in between. Looked up from germline, CDR1 is DFQATT and CDR2 is SNEGSKA (reference sequence). The CDR3 protein is CSARDSPGLTDTQYF. CDR3 in DNA: TGCAGTGCTAGAGATTCCCCGGGACTCACAGATACGCAGTATTTT.

The chain combines TRBV4-2 with TRBJ2-4, with 7 bases lining up with TRBD2. CDR3 length: 14 residues. Looked up from germline, CDR1 is LGHNA and CDR2 is YNFKEQ. J lost 1 base, V lost 4 bases, and 1 base had no gene match. The CDR3, as DNA: TGTGCCAGCAGCCCGACTAGCGCCAAAAACATTCAGTACTTC. Translated, it gives CASSPTSAKNIQYF.

This clonotype was observed a few times. The chain combines TRBV4-1 with TRBJ2-5, with 10 bases that match TRBD2. Germline lookup yields CDR1 MGHRA and CDR2 YSYEKL. V lost 4 bases and J lost 5; bases outside the gene matches: 4. CDR3 length: 14 residues. CDR3 bases: TGCGCCAGCAGCCGCCTAGCGGGGGACGAGACCCAGTACTTC. It is translated as CASSRLAGDETQYF.

This clonotype has only a few counts. The chain links TRBV27 to TRBJ2-1; 10 bases match TRBD2. Germline CDR1 MNHEY, CDR2 SMNVEV (reference sequence). The CDR3 has 16 residues. Germline trimming cut 6 bases from V and 8 bases from J; bases unmatched to any gene: 13. DNA of the CDR3: TGTGCCAGCAGCCTTACCAGCGGGGGGGCTGCGGATGAGCAGTTCTTC. Protein sequence: CASSLTSGGAADEQFF.

The chain recombines TRBV7-2 with TRBJ2-5, with 16 bases that match TRBD2. The CDR3 consists of 16 residues. CDR1 is SGHTA and CDR2 is FQGNSA in the germline V gene. V trimming: 3 bases; J trimming: 5 bases; junction bases outside the gene matches: 3. The CDR3 here is CASSLGLAGGPETQYF. The CDR3 nucleotides are TGTGCCAGCAGCTTGGGACTAGCGGGAGGGCCGGAGACCCAGTACTTC.

The chain recombines TRBV5-4 with TRBJ2-7; D gene unclear. Germline CDR1 SGHNT, CDR2 YYREEE (reference sequence). Between the trimmed V and J ends, which lost 5 bases and 2 bases, there was a span of 14 bases. The CDR3 sequence is 14 residues long. The CDR3 loop reads CASSLPGSTYEQYF. As DNA, the CDR3 is TGTGCCAGCAGTCTACCGGGCTCCACCTACGAGCAGTACTTC.

The sample holds many counts of this clonotype. The genes are TRBV5-6 and TRBJ2-1, with D perhaps TRBD1 (5 bases). Germline V gives CDR1 SGHDT, CDR2 YYEEEE. The CDR3 covers 12 residues. V dropped 0 bases and J dropped 7 bases, with 5 bases sitting between them. DNA for the CDR3: TGTGCCAGCAGCTTGGAGGGGAATGAGCAGTTCTTC. Translated, it gives CASSLEGNEQFF. Based on the CDR3 plus reference TRBV5-6 and TRBJ2-1, the full variable domain is DAGVTQSPTHLIKTRGQQVTLRCSPKSGHDTVSWYQQALGQGPQFIFQYYEEEERQRGNFPDRFSGHQFPNYSSELNVNALLLGDSALYLCASSLEGNEQFFGPGTRLTVL.

The genes are TRBV27 and TRBJ1-1, with D unresolved. Germline V gene sequence: CDR1 MNHEY, CDR2 SMNVEV (reference sequence). Trimming took 1 base from V and 3 from J, leaving 12 bases between them. The CDR3 runs to 15 residues. CDR3 DNA sequence: TGTGCCAGCAGTTTATACGTAGGGTTCGACACTGAAGCTTTCTTT. Translation: CASSLYVGFDTEAFF.

This clonotype was counted ten times or more. The rearrangement joins TRBV4-1 to TRBJ1-5; D might be TRBD1 (6 bases). Between the trimmed V and J ends, which lost 2 bases and 6 bases, there was a span of 20 bases. CDR1 MGHRA and CDR2 YSYEKL come from the germline V gene. The CDR3 has 17 amino acids. CDR3 coding DNA: TGCGCCAGCAGCCAACCTATTGGGGGGGGCGCGGGTCAGCCCCAGCATTTT. Amino acid sequence: CASSQPIGGGAGQPQHF.

A note on this clonotype: Lacking the conserved final phenylalanine or tryptophan, this CDR3 likely reflects a read error. The limits of the CDR3 on the DNA are not certain, so only TCRdb's listed CDR3 is given. V gene TRBV9 combines with J gene TRBJ1-5; TRBD1, the table's D call, was not compared with the DNA. Termini included, the CDR3 measures 8 amino acids. In germline, CDR1 is SGDLS, CDR2 YYNGEE. The CDR3: CASSVGGG.

The genes are TRBV29-1 and TRBJ1-2; a weak D match, TRBD1 (6 bases). V shed 3 bases and J shed 6 bases, with 11 bases lying between them. Germline CDR1 SQVTM, CDR2 ANQGSEA. CDR3 length equals 12 residues. CDR3 sequence (DNA): TGCAGCGTTGATACAGGGTTGGATGGCTACACCTTC. This encodes CSVDTGLDGYTF.

The chain has TRBV20-1 and TRBJ2-5; the match to TRBD2 covers 7 bases. Germline V gives CDR1 DFQATT, CDR2 SNEGSKA (reference sequence). The CDR3 is made up of 17 amino acids. With V trimmed by 3 bases and J by 2 bases, 15 bases remained unmatched. The chain's CDR3 is CSARPQRAGAPQETQYF. The CDR3 coding sequence is TGCAGTGCTAGGCCCCAGCGGGCGGGAGCGCCGCAAGAGACCCAGTACTTC.

This chain connects TRBV29-1 to TRBJ1-4, with D tentatively TRBD1 (5 bases). The CDR3 consists of 13 residues. Germline loops: CDR1 SQVTM, CDR2 ANQGSEA. With 3 bases removed from V and 3 bases from J, the gap between germline ends came to 8 bases. In DNA, the CDR3 is TGCAGCGTTGAGGGGGGACCTAATGAAAAACTGTTTTTT. This sequence encodes CSVEGGPNEKLFF. The whole variable domain, remainder taken from reference TRBV29-1 and TRBJ1-4, is SAVISQKPSRDICQRGTSLTIQCQVDSQVTMMFWYRQQPGQSLTLIATANQGSEATYESGFVIDKFPISRPNLTFSTLTVSNMSPEDSSIYLCSVEGGPNEKLFFGSGTQLSVL.

The chain employs TRBV9 and TRBJ2-1, with no clear D. This CDR3 comprises 13 residues. V was shortened by 0 bases and J by 10 bases, with 11 bases between the two germline ends. Per germline, CDR1 SGDLS and CDR2 YYNGEE. In DNA form, the CDR3 reads TGTGCCAGCAGCGTAGCAATCAAGGCCGAGCAGTTCTTC. As protein: CASSVAIKAEQFF.

V usage is TRBV12-3 or TRBV12-4 and J usage is TRBJ2-7; weak D call: TRBD1 (5 bases). V dropped 5 bases and J dropped 3 bases, with 14 bases sitting between them. The CDR3 is 14 residues long. DNA for the CDR3: TGTGCCAGCAGTCCCCCAGGGAACTTCTACGAGCAGTACTTC. Its translation: CASSPPGNFYEQYF.